The rows below give T cell receptor beta chains drawn from one sample of a study of blood T cell repertoires in COVID-19. Sequenced by immunoSEQ multiplex PCR; TCRdb stores in-frame clones only, minus some. The sample contains about 83,000 clones, 86% of which appear only once. Sequenced material: peripheral blood. The receptors come from a man aged 45-65 years with active COVID-19. CDR3s include the opening cysteine and the closing phenylalanine or tryptophan. D genes are given only for firm matches. Clone size is given for some rows only: seen once, a few or many times, or a class if the clone is expanded.

d_gene	abundance	v_gene	j_gene	CDR3nt	CDR3aa
TRBD1	NA	TRBV28	TRBJ2-2	TGTGCCAGCAGTTTAATAAGTACAGGGGGGTCCGGGGAGCTGTTTTTT	CASSLISTGGSGELFF
TRBD2	NA	TRBV7-6	TRBJ2-7	TGTGCCAGCAGCCAATCCGGGACTAGCGGGGAGCAGTACTTC	CASSQSGTSGEQYF
NA	NA	TRBV18	TRBJ1-4	TGTGCCAGCTCACCACCGACCCGGGTGGGTGAAAAACTGTTTTTT	CASSPPTRVGEKLFF
TRBD2	NA	TRBV9	TRBJ2-2	TGTGCCAGCACCCCTAGTTCTTTAGCGGGGGTGAACACCGGGGAGCTGTTTTTT	CASTPSSLAGVNTGELFF
TRBD1	once	TRBV19	TRBJ2-7	TGTGCCAGTAACGGACAGGGCCTTGATCTGAACTTC	CASNGQGLDLNF
NA	NA	TRBV5-1	TRBJ1-1	TGCGCCAGCAGCACGACGACAGATACGAACACTGAAGCTTTCTTT	CASSTTTDTNTEAFF
TRBD2	NA	TRBV2	TRBJ2-1	TGTGCCAGCACCGACACTAGCGGGAGGGTCAATGAGCAGTTCTTC	CASTDTSGRVNEQFF
NA	NA	TRBV28	TRBJ1-2	TGTGCCAGCAGCCCGGGTTTGACAGAATCCTATAACGGCTACACCTTC	CASSPGLTESYNGYTF
TRBD2	NA	TRBV3-1/TRBV3-2	TRBJ2-1	TGTGCCAGCAGGCCAGCGGGGAGCTCCTACAATGAGCAGTTCTTC	CASRPAGSSYNEQFF
TRBD1	NA	TRBV19	TRBJ2-2	TGTGCCAGTAGTGCACGAGCGGACAGGGTACGCACCGGGGAGCTGTTTTTT	CASSARADRVRTGELFF
NA	once	TRBV5-4	TRBJ2-1	TGTGCCAGCAGCCAACTTTTCCCGAGCTCCTACAATGAGCAGTTCTTC	CASSQLFPSSYNEQFF
TRBD1	NA	TRBV15	TRBJ2-2	TGTGCCACCAGCAGAGTCCTAATCGTAGACAGGGGGGAGAGCACCGGGGAGCTGTTTTTT	CATSRVLIVDRGESTGELFF
NA	NA	TRBV27	TRBJ2-1	TGTGCCAGCAGGCGGAGCTCCTACAATGAGCAGTTCTTC	CASRRSSYNEQFF
NA	NA	TRBV5-1	TRBJ2-2	TGCGCCAGCACTCGGACGGCAGGGGACAACACCGGGGAGCTGTTTTTT	CASTRTAGDNTGELFF
NA	NA	TRBV28	TRBJ1-6	TGTGCCAGCAGTTTAGGCGGGCAGGGGAATTCACCCCTCCACTTT	CASSLGGQGNSPLHF
NA	few	TRBV30	TRBJ1-5	TGTGCCTGGAGTGTAGAGAGCAATCAGCCCCAGCATTTT	CAWSVESNQPQHF
TRBD1	NA	TRBV28	TRBJ1-3	TGTGCCAGCACAACTCCCCGACAGGGGAGAAACACCATATATTTT	CASTTPRQGRNTIYF
NA	NA	TRBV7-7	TRBJ2-1	TGTGCCAGCAGCCACCCGGGGGTAGCGACGATGAATGAGCAGTTCTTC	CASSHPGVATMNEQFF
TRBD1	NA	TRBV3-1/TRBV3-2	TRBJ2-2	TGTGCCAGCAGGGGGGCCCGGGACAGGGTGAACACCGGGGAGCTGTTTTTT	CASRGARDRVNTGELFF
NA	NA	TRBV11-2	TRBJ2-1	TGTGCCAGCAGCTTGGACCTGGGAGGAAATAATGAGCAGTTCTTC	CASSLDLGGNNEQFF
NA	NA	TRBV6-5	TRBJ1-6	TGTGCCAGCAGTTACTCGGGGGACAACTCACCCCTCCACTTT	CASSYSGDNSPLHF
NA	NA	TRBV29-1	TRBJ2-7	TGCAGCGTTAGCCAGGGTGTGGAAGAGCAGTACTTC	CSVSQGVEEQYF
NA	NA	TRBV27	TRBJ1-3	TGTGCCAGCAGTTCCGGGACACCTTATTTTGGAAACACCATATATTTT	CASSSGTPYFGNTIYF
NA	once	TRBV7-9	TRBJ1-4	TGTGCCAGCAGTCCCGAGGTCCCCCCACGGGGGGATTATAATGAAAAACTGTTTTTT	CASSPEVPPRGDYNEKLFF
NA	few	TRBV5-6	TRBJ1-1	TGTGCCAGCAGCCTGACTCCGGGATCAACATTGAACACTGAAGCTTTCTTT	CASSLTPGSTLNTEAFF
NA	NA	TRBV7-2	TRBJ2-3	TGTGCCAGCAGCTTAGATGGGACACAGAGAGATACGCAGTATTTT	CASSLDGTQRDTQYF
TRBD1	few	TRBV3-1/TRBV3-2	TRBJ1-2	TGTGCCAGCAGCCCGGACAGGGGAGGGCTTGGCTACACCTTC	CASSPDRGGLGYTF
NA	NA	TRBV19	TRBJ2-7	TGTGCCAGTAGTCCTTCTAGGGGTTACGAGCAGTACTTC	CASSPSRGYEQYF
TRBD2	NA	TRBV28	TRBJ2-1	TGTGCCAGCAGTTTGGCGGGACTAGGGGGCAATGAGCAGTTCTTC	CASSLAGLGGNEQFF
NA	NA	TRBV4-1	TRBJ1-2	TGCGCCAGCAGTCAAGAGAAGGCGGTGAGCTATGGCTACACCTTC	CASSQEKAVSYGYTF
TRBD1	NA	TRBV5-4	TRBJ2-7	TGTGCCAGCAGCCCGGACAGGGGAGCCTACGAGCAGTACTTC	CASSPDRGAYEQYF
NA	NA	TRBV7-9	TRBJ2-3	TGTGCCAGCAGCTTAATATGGTCGGACAGCAGACGCACAGATACGCAGTATTTT	CASSLIWSDSRRTDTQYF
TRBD1	few	TRBV11-3	TRBJ2-2	TGTGCCAGCAGCCCTAGACAGGGGAACACCGGGGAGCTGTTTTTT	CASSPRQGNTGELFF
TRBD1	NA	TRBV5-1	TRBJ1-4	TGCGCCAGCAGCCAAGGGACAGGGAATCGTCCTAATGAAAAACTGTTTTTT	CASSQGTGNRPNEKLFF
NA	NA	TRBV6-2/TRBV6-3	TRBJ2-1	TGTGCCAGCAGTCACGGCAATGAGCAGTTCTTC	CASSHGNEQFF
TRBD2	NA	TRBV28	TRBJ2-7	TGTGCCAGCCTCCCCGTGGGGAGGGGAGAGGCCGAGCAGTACTTC	CASLPVGRGEAEQYF
TRBD1	NA	TRBV10-3	TRBJ1-6	TGTGCCATCAGTGAAGGGACAGGGTTGTTGGCCCTCCACTTT	CAISEGTGLLALHF
NA	NA	TRBV10-2	TRBJ2-7	TGCGCCAGTAAAAGAGGAGGACTGGGGGCCGTAGAGCAGTACTTC	CASKRGGLGAVEQYF
NA	NA	TRBV27	TRBJ1-1	TGTGCCAGCAGTAAAACAGGGCTGAACACTGAAGCTTTCTTT	CASSKTGLNTEAFF
TRBD1	NA	TRBV28	TRBJ2-7	TGTGCCAGCAGCTACGCCGGGACAGGGAACGACGAGCAGTACTTC	CASSYAGTGNDEQYF
NA	few	TRBV7-9	TRBJ1-1	TGTGCCAGCAGCTTAGAAGCGAACACTGAAGCTTTCTTT	CASSLEANTEAFF
TRBD1	NA	TRBV28	TRBJ1-4	TGTGCCAGCAGCCTAGGGGGCGCCGAAGAAAAACTGTTTTTT	CASSLGGAEEKLFF
TRBD1	few	TRBV27	TRBJ2-2	TGTGCCAGCAGTTCCCCTTTAAGACAGGGGGCAGCCGGGGAGCTGTTTTTT	CASSSPLRQGAAGELFF
TRBD1	NA	TRBV24-1	TRBJ1-2	TGTGCCACCAGTGACCCGGGACAGGGGGGATATAACTATGGCTACACCTTC	CATSDPGQGGYNYGYTF
TRBD2	NA	TRBV19	TRBJ2-2	TGTGCCAGTAGTGGAGATCCGCGGGGGACCGGGGAGCTGTTTTTT	CASSGDPRGTGELFF
TRBD1	NA	TRBV29-1	TRBJ1-1	TGCAGCGCTAACAGGGGCCAGGTCACTGAAGCTTTCTTT	CSANRGQVTEAFF
TRBD2	NA	TRBV11-2	TRBJ2-1	TGTGCCAGCAGCTCCCGGGGGGACCCAAGGTCCTACAATGAGCAGTTCTTC	CASSSRGDPRSYNEQFF
NA	NA	TRBV24-1	TRBJ2-3	TGTGCCACCAGTGATGAAGCGGGCGAGGCCACAGATACGCAGTATTTT	CATSDEAGEATDTQYF
NA	NA	TRBV27	TRBJ1-5	TGTGCCAGCAGAACCGTCGCCGGAGGGCGGACCAATCAGCCCCAGCATTTT	CASRTVAGGRTNQPQHF
TRBD1	NA	TRBV7-7	TRBJ2-5	TGTGCTAGCAGCGCACGGACAGGGGGGCAAGAGACCCAGTACTTC	CASSARTGGQETQYF
NA	few	TRBV2	TRBJ1-6	TGTGCCAGCAGAGGACTCTATAATTCACCCCTCCACTTT	CASRGLYNSPLHF